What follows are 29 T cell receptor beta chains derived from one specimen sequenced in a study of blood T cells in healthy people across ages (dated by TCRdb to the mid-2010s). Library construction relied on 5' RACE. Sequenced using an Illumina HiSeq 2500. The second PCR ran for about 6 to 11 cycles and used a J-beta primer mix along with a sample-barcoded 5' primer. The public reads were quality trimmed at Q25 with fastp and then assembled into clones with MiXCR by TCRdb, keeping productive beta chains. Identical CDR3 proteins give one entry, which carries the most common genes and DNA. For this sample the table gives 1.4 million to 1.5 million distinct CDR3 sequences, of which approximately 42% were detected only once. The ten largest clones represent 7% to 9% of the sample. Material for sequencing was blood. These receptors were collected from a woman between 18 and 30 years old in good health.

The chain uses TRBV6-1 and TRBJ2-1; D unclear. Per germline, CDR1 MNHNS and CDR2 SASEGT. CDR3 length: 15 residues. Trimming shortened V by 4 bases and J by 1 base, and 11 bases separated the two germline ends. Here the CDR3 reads CASSAQAGSYNEQFF. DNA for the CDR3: TGTGCCAGCAGTGCTCAAGCTGGGTCCTACAATGAGCAGTTCTTC.

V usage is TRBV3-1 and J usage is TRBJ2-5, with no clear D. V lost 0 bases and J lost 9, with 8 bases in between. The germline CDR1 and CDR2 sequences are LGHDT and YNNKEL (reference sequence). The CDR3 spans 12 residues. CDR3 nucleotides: TGTGCCAGCAGCCAAGATTACGAGGCCCAGTACTTC. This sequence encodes CASSQDYEAQYF.

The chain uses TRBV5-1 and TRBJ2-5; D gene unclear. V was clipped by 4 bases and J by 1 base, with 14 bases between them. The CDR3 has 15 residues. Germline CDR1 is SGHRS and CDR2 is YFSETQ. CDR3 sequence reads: CASSPSPSVQETQYF. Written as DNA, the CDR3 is TGCGCCAGCAGCCCCTCCCCCAGCGTCCAAGAGACCCAGTACTTC.

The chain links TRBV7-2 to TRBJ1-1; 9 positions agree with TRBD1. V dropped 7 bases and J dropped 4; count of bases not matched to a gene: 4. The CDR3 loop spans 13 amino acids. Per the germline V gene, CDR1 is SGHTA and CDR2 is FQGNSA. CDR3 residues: CASTTDRGTEAFF. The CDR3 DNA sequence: TGTGCCAGCACCACGGACAGGGGCACTGAAGCTTTCTTT.

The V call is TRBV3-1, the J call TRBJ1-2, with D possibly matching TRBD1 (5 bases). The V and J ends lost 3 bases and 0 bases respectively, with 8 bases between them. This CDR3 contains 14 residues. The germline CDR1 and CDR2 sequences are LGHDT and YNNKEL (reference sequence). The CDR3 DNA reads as TGTGCCAGCAGCCACGGACATGCTAACTATGGCTACACCTTC. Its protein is CASSHGHANYGYTF.

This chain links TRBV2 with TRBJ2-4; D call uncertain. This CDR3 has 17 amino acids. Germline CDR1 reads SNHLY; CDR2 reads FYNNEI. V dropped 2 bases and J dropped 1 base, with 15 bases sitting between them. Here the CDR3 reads CASSEIETLTAKNIQYF. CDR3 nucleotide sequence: TGTGCCAGCAGTGAAATTGAAACCCTCACGGCCAAAAACATTCAGTACTTC.

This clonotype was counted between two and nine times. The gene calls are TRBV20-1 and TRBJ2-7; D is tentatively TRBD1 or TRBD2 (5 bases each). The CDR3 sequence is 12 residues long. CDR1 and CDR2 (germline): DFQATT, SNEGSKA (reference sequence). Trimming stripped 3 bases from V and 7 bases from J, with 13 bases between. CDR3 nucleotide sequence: TGCAGTGCTAGTACGATCTGGGGGGAGCAGTACTTC. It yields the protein CSASTIWGEQYF.

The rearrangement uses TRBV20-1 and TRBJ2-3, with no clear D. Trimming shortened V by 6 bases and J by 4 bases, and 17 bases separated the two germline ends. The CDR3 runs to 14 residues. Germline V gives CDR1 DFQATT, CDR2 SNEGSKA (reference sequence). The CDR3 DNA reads TGCAGTGCAACGGACGGTGGCTCCCCAGATACGCAGTATTTT. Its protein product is CSATDGGSPDTQYF.

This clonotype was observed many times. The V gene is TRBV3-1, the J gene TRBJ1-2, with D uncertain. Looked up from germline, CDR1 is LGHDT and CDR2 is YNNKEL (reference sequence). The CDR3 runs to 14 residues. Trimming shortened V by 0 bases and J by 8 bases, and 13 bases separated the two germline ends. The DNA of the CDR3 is TGTGCCAGCAGCCAAGAGGGTGGCTCTAGGGGCTACACCTTC. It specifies CASSQEGGSRGYTF.

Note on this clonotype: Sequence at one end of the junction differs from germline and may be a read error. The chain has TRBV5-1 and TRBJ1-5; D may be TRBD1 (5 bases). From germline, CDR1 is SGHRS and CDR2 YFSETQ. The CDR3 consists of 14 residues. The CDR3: CASSRDSGNQPQHF. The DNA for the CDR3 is TGTGCCAGCAGCCGCGACAGTGGTAATCAGCCCCAGCATTTT.

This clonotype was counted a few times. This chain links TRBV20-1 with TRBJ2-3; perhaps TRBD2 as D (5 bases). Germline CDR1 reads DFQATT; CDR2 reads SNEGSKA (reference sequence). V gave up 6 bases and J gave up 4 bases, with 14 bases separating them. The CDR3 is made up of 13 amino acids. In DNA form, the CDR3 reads TGCAGTGCATGGACTGGAGTCGCAGATACGCAGTATTTT. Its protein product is CSAWTGVADTQYF.

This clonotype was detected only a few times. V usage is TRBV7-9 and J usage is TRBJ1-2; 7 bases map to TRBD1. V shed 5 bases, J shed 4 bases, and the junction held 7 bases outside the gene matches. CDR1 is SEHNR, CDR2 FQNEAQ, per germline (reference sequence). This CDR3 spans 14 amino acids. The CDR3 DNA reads TGTGCCAGCAGCACGCAGGGGGACGGCTATGGCTACACCTTC. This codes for CASSTQGDGYGYTF.

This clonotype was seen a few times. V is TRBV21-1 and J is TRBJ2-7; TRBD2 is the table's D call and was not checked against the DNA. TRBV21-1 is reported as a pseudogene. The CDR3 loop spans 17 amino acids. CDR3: CASTRRERETGTYEQYF. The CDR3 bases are TGTGCCAGCACGAGGAGAGAGCGGGAGACAGGGACCTACGAGCAGTACTTC.

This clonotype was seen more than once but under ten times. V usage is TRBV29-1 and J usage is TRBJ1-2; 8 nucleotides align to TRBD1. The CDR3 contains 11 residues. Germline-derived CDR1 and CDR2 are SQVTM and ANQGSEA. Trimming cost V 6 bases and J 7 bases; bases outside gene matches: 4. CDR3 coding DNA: TGCAGCGTGACAGGGGAGGGTGGCTACACCTTC. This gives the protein CSVTGEGGYTF.

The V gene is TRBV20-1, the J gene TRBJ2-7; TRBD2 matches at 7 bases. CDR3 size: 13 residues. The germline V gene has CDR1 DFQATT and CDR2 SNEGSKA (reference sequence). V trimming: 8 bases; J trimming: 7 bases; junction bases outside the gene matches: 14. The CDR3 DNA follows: TGCAGTCTCCCGCGGGGAGGGTACAATGAGCAGTACTTC. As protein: CSLPRGGYNEQYF.

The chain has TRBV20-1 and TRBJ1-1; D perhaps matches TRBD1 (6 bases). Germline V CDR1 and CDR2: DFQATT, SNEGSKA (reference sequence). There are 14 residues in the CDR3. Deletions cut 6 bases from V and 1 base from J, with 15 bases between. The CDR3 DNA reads TGCAGTGCCCGACCAACAGGGCCGAACACTGAAGCTTTCTTT. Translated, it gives CSARPTGPNTEAFF.

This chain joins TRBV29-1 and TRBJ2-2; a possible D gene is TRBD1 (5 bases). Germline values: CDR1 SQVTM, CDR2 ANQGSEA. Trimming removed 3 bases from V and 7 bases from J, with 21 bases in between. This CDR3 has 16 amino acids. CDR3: CSVELQSTPRGGELFF. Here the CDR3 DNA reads TGCAGCGTTGAGCTACAATCGACTCCAAGGGGCGGGGAGCTGTTTTTT.

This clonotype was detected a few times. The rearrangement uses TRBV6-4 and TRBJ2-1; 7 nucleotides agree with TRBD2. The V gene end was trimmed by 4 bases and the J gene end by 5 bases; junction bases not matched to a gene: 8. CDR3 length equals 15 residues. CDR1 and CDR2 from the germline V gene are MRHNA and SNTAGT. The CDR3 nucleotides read TGTGCCAGCAGTGTATCGGCTAGCGGAAACAATGAGCAGTTCTTC. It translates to CASSVSASGNNEQFF.

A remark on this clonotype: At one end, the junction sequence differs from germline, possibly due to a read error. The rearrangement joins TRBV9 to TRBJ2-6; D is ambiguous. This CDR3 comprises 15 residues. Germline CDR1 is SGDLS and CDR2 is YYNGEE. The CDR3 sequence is CASSVAISGTNVLTF. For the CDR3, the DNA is TGTGCCAGCAGCGTAGCGATCTCTGGGACCAACGTCCTGACTTTC.

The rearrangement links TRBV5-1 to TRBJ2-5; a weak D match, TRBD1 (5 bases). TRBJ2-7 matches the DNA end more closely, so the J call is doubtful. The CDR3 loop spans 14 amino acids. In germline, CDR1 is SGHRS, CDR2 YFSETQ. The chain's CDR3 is CASSLEQGRNEQYF. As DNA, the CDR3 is TGCGCCAGCAGCTTGGAGCAGGGCCGCAACGAGCAGTACTTC.

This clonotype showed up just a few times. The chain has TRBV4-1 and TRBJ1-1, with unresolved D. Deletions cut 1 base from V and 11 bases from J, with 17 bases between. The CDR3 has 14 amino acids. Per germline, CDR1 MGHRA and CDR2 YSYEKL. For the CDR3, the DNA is TGCGCCAGCAGCCAAGGCCCGGCGGGCTTTTTCGCTTTCTTT. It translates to CASSQGPAGFFAFF.

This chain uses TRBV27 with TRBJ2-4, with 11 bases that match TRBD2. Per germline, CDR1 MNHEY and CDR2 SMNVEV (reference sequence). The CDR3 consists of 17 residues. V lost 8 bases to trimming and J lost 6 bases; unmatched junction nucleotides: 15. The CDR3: CASPRGIAGGDANIQYF. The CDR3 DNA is TGTGCCAGCCCAAGAGGAATAGCGGGAGGGGACGCAAACATTCAGTACTTC.

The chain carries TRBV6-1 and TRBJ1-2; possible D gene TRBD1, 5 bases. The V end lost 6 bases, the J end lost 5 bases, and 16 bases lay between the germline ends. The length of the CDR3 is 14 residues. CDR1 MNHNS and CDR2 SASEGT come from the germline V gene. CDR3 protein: CASRDPGLRYGYTF. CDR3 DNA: TGTGCCAGCAGGGACCCGGGACTGCGGTATGGCTACACCTTC.

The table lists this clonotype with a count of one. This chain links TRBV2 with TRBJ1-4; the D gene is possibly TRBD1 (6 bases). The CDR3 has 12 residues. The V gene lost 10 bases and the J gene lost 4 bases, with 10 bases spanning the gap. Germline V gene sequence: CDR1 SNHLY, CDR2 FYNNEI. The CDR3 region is CATHRDNEKLFF. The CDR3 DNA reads TGTGCCACCCACAGGGATAATGAAAAACTGTTTTTT.

The CDR3 DNA is TGTGCCAGCAGCCCGGCTAGCGGCCAACAGTACTTC. Its protein product is CASSPASGQQYF. The V and J genes are TRBV7-8 and TRBJ2-5, with TRBD2 matching over 7 bases. The CDR3 runs 12 residues. Germline V gene sequence: CDR1 SGHVS, CDR2 FQNEAQ. V dropped 5 bases and J dropped 11; count of bases not matched to a gene: 8.

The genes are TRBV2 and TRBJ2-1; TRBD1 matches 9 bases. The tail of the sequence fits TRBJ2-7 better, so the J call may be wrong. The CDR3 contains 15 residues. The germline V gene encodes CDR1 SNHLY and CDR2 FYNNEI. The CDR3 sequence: CASRRGQGLYNEQYF. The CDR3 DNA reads TGTGCCAGCAGAAGGGGACAGGGATTGTACAATGAGCAGTACTTC.

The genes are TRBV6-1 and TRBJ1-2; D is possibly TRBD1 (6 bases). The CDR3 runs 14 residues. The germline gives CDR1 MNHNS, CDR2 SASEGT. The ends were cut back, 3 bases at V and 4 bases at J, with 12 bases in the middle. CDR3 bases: TGTGCCAGCAGTGATCTCCAGGGGACCTATGGCTACACCTTC. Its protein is CASSDLQGTYGYTF.

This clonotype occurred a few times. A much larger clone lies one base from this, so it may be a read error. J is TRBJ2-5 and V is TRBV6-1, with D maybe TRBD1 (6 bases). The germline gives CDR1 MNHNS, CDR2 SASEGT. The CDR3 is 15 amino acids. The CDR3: CASGEAGTSGETQYF. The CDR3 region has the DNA TGTGCCAGCGGTGAGGCCGGGACATCGGGAGAGACCCAGTACTTC.

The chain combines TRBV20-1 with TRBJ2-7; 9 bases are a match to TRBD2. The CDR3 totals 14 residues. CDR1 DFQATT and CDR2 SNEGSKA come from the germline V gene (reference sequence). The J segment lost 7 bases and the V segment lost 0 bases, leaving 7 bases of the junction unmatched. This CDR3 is CSARDRRGGPEQYF. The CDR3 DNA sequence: TGCAGTGCTAGAGATAGGCGGGGGGGCCCTGAGCAGTACTTC.